This T cell receptor (beta chain) comes out of a study of control samples from healthy donors and cancer patients. CDR3 length: 14 amino acids. CDR1 is MNHEY and CDR2 is SVGAGI in the germline V gene. V lost 6 bases to trimming and J lost 3 bases, with 12 bases between them. Profiling relied on immunoSEQ multiplex PCR, and the TCRdb table lists in-frame clones only, not all of them. The sample holds 150,000 to 200,000 clones, 90% to 95% seen once. This clone was recorded a few times. V is TRBV6-5 and J is TRBJ1-5; tentatively, D is TRBD1 (6 bases). The clonotype originates from a woman younger than 35 in good health. Sequencing was carried out using blood. In DNA, the CDR3 is TGTGCCAGCAGCAACAGACAGGCCAATCAGCCCCAGCATTTT. This encodes CASSNRQANQPQHF.